One T cell receptor beta chain is described in this entry. The sequenced template was cDNA made from the entire isolated RNA. The protocol was immunoSEQ multiplex PCR, while the TCRdb copy is restricted to in-frame clones and leaves out a portion. Here the sample spans a few hundred thousand clones, about 14% being singletons. Germline V gene lookup returns CDR1 DFQATT and CDR2 SNEGSKA (reference sequence). V lost 4 bases to trimming and J lost 7 bases, with 10 bases between them. This CDR3 has 11 amino acids. The source of the sample is a study of beta chain features in type 1 diabetes. The TCR was taken from a woman between 18 and 30 years old in good health. This chain connects TRBV20-1 to TRBJ1-2; D remains ambiguous. The sample was naive CD4+ T cells from blood. The CDR3: CSATLLGGYTF. The DNA of the CDR3 is TGCAGTGCTACACTCCTAGGTGGCTACACCTTC.